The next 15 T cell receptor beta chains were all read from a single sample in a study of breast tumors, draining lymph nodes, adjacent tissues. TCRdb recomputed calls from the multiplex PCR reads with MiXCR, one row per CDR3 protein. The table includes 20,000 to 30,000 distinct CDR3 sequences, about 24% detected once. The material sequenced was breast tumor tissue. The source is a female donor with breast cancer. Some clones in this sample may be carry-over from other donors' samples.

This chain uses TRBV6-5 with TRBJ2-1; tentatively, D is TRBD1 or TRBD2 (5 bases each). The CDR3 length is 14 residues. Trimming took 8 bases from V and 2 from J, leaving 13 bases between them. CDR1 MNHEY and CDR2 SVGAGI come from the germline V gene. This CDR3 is CASRRDPTYNEQFF. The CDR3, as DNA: TGTGCCAGCCGCCGGGACCCTACCTACAATGAGCAGTTCTTC.

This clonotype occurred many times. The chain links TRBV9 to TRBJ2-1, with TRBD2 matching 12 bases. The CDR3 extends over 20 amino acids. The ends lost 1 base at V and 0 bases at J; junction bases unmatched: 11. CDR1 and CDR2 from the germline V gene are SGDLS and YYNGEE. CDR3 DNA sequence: TGTGCCAGCAGCGTATCGGCTAGCGGGAGGGGAAGGGGCTCCTACAATGAGCAGTTCTTC. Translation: CASSVSASGRGRGSYNEQFF.

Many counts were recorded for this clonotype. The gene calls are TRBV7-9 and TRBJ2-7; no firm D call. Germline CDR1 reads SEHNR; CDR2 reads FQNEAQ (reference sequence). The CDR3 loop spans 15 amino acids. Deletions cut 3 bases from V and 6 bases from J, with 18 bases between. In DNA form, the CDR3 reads TGTGCCAGCAGCTTTACGAGCTGGGCGCCGTGCGAGCAGTACTTC. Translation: CASSFTSWAPCEQYF.

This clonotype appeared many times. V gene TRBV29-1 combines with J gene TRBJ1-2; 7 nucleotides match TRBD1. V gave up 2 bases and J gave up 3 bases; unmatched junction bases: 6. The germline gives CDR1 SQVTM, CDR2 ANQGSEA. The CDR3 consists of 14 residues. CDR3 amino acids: CSVEWRGLYYGYTF. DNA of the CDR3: TGCAGCGTTGAATGGAGGGGGCTATACTATGGCTACACCTTC.

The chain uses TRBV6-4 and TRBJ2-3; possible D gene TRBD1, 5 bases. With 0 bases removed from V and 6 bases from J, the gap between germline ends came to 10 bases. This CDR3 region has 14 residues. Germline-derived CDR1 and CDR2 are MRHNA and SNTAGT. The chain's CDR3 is CASSDSAGLDTQYF. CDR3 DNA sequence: TGTGCCAGCAGTGACTCAGCAGGGCTGGATACGCAGTATTTT.

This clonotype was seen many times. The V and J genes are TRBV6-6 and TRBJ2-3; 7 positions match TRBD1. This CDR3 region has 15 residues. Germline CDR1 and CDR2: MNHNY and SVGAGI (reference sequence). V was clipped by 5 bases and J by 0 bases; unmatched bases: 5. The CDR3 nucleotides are TGTGCCAGCAGTGACGGGACAGCAAGCACAGATACGCAGTATTTT. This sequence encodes CASSDGTASTDTQYF.

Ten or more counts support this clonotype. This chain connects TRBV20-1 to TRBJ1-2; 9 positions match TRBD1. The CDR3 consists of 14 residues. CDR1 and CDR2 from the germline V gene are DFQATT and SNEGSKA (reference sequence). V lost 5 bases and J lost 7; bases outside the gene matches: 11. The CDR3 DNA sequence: TGCAGTGCTGACCCGGACAGGGGAGCTTCTGGCTACACCTTC. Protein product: CSADPDRGASGYTF.

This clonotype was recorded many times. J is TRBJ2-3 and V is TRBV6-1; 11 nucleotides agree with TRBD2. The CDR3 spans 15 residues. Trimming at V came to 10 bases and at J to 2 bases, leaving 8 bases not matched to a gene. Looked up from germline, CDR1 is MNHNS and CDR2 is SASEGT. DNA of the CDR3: TGTGCCACGATAAGACTAGCGGGGTTCACAGATACGCAGTATTTT. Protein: CATIRLAGFTDTQYF.

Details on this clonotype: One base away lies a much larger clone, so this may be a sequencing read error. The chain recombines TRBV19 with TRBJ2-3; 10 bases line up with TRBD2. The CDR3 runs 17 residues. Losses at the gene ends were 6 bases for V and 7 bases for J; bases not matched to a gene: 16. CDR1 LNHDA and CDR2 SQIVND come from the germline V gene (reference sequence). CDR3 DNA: TGTGCCAGTAGGACCCCCGGGGCTAGCGGGAGCGGGTATACGCAGTATTTT. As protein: CASRTPGASGSGYTQYF.

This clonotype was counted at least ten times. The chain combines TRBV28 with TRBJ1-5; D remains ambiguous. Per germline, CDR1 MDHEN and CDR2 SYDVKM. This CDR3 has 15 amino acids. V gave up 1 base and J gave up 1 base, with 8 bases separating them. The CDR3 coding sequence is TGTGCCAGCAGTTTATCGGGGAGAAGCAATCAGCCCCAGCATTTT. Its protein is CASSLSGRSNQPQHF.

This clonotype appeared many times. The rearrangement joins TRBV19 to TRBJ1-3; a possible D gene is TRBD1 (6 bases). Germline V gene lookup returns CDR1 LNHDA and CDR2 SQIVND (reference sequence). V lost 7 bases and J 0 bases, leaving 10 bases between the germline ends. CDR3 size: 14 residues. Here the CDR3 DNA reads TGTGCCAGTACCCAGGACAGCTCTGGAAACACCATATATTTT. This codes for CASTQDSSGNTIYF.

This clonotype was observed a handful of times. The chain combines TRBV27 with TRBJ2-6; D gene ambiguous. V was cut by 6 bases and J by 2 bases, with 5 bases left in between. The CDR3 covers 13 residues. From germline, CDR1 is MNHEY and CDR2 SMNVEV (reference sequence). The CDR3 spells CASSPAGANVLTF. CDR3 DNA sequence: TGTGCCAGCAGCCCCGCTGGGGCCAACGTCCTGACTTTC.

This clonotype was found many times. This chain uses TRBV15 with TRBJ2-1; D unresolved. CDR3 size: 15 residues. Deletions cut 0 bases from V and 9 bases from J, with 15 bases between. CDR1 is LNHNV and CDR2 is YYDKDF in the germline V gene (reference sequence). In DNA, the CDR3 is TGTGCCACCAGCAGAGAAAGGTTGACCTTGGGTGAGCAGTTCTTC. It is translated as CATSRERLTLGEQFF.

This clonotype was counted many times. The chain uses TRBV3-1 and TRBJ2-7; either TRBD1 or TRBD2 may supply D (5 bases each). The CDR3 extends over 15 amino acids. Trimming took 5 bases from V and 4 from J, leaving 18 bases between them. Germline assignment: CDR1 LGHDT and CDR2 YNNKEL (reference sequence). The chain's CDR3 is CASSASGTPRYEQYF. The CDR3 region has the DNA TGTGCCAGCAGCGCCTCAGGGACCCCCCGGTACGAGCAGTACTTC.

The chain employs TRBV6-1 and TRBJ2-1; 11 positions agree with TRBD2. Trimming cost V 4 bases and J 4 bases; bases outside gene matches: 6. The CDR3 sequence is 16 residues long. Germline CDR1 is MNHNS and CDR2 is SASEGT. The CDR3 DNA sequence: TGTGCCAGCAGTGCTAGCGGGACTAGCGGTTACAATGAGCAGTTCTTC. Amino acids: CASSASGTSGYNEQFF.